This T cell receptor (beta chain) was obtained from a study of CD8+CD57+ T cells in acquired aplastic anemia. TCR beta VDJ and CDR3 profiling used genomic DNA as template. TCRdb passed the reads through MiXCR, listing each CDR3 protein once. Here the sample spans under 350,000 distinct CDR3 sequences, under 65% being singletons. Patients who underwent sequencing had shown CD8+CD57+ cell expansion by flow cytometry. The CDR3 length is 15 residues. V lost 3 bases to trimming and J lost 0 bases; unmatched junction nucleotides: 4. Per germline, CDR1 SGHAT and CDR2 FQNNGV. The source of this sequence is a human donor with aplastic anemia. V usage is TRBV11-2 and J usage is TRBJ2-7; 8 nucleotides align to TRBD2. The source material was sorted CD4+, CD8+, or CD8+CD57+ T cells (not recorded which) from PBMCs. The CDR3: CASSLTSDHSYEQYF. CDR3 nucleotides: TGTGCCAGCAGCTTGACTAGCGACCACTCCTACGAGCAGTACTTC.